This TCR beta chain was identified during a study of monozygotic twins with inflammatory bowel disease. From the 5' RACE reads, TCRdb lists one entry per CDR3 protein and no DNA. The sample includes 300,000 to 400,000 distinct CDR3 sequences. With respect to this clonotype: Its antigen is still unknown.

This CDR3 is 16 amino acids long. CDR1 and CDR2 from the germline V gene are MNHEY and SMNVEV (reference sequence). Whole-study results and caveats: Varying immunosuppressive regimens may have increased patient repertoire variability. It was in IBD patients that TCRbeta diversity (inverse Simpson) was lower than in healthy co-twins.

The sequenced sample consisted of blood. The chain recombines TRBV27 with TRBJ2-1; TCRdb calls TRBD2, which cannot be checked without DNA. The TCR was taken from a human donor with ulcerative colitis or Crohn's disease, or a healthy co-twin of an affected twin (not recorded which). The CDR3 here is CASSSPGLTVVNEQFF.